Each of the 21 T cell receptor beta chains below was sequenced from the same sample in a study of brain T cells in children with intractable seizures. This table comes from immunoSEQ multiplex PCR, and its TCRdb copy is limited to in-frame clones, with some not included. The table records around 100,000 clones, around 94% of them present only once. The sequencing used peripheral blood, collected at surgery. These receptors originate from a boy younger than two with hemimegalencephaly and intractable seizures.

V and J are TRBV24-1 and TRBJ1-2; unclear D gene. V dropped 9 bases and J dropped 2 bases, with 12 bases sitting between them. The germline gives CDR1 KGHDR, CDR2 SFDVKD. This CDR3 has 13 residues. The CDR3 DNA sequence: TGTGCCACCTCCGGCACCGTGAACTATGGCTACACCTTC. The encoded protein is CATSGTVNYGYTF.

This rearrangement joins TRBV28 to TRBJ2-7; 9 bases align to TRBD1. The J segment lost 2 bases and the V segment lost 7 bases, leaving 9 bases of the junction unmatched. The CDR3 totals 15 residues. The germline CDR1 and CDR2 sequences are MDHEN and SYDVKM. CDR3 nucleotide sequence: TGTGCCAGCAAGCTACGGGACAGGGAACCCTACGAGCAGTACTTC. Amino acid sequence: CASKLRDREPYEQYF.

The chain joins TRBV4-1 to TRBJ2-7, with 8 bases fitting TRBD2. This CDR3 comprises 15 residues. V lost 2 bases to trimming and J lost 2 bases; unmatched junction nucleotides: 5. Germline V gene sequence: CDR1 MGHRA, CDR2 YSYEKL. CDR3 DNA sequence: TGCGCCAGCAGCCAATTTCCTAGCGGGCCCTACGAGCAGTACTTC. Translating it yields CASSQFPSGPYEQYF.

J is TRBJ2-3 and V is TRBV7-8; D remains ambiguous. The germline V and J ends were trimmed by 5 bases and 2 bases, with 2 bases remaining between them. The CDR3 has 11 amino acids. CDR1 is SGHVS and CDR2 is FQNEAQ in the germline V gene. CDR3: CASSATDTQYF. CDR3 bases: TGTGCCAGCAGCGCCACAGATACGCAGTATTTT.

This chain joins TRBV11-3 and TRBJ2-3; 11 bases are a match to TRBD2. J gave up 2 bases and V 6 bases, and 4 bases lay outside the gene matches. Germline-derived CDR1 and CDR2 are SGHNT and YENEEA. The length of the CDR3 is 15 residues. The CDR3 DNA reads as TGTGCCAGCAGGTCACTAGCGGGAGTCACAGATACGCAGTATTTT. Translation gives CASRSLAGVTDTQYF.

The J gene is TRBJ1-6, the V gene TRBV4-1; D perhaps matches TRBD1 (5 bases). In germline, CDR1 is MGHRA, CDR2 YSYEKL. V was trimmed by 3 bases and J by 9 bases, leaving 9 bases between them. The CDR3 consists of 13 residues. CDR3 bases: TGCGCCAGCAGCCACGGGGGGGTTTCACCCCTCCACTTT. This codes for CASSHGGVSPLHF.

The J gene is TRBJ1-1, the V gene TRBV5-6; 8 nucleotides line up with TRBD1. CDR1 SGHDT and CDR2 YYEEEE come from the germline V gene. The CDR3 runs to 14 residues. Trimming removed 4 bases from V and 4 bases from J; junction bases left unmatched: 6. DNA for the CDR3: TGTGCCAGCAGCCGGCCTACAGGGGGCACTGAAGCTTTCTTT. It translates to CASSRPTGGTEAFF.

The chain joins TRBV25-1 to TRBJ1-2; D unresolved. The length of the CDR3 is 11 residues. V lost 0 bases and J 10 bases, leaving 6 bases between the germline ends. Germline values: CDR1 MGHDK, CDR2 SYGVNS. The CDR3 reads CASSEYEFYTF. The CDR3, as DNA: TGTGCCAGCAGTGAATATGAGTTCTACACCTTC.

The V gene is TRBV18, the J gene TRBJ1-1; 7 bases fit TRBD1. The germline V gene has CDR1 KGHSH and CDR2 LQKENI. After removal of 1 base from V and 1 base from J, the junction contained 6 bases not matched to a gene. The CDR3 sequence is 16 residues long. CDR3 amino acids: CASSPRADRPNTEAFF. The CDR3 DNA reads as TGTGCCAGCTCACCACGGGCGGACAGGCCGAACACTGAAGCTTTCTTT.

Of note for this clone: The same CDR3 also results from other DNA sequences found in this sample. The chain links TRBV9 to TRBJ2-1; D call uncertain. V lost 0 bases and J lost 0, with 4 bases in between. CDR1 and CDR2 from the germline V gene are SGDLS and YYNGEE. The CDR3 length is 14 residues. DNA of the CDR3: TGTGCCAGCAGCGTAGGCAGCTCCTACAATGAGCAGTTCTTC. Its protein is CASSVGSSYNEQFF.

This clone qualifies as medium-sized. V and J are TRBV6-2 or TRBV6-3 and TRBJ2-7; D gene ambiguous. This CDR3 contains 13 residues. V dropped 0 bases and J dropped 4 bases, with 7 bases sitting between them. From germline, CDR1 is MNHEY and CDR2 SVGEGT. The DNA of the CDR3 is TGTGCCAGCAGTTACTCGGTGAGTTACGAGCAGTACTTC. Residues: CASSYSVSYEQYF.

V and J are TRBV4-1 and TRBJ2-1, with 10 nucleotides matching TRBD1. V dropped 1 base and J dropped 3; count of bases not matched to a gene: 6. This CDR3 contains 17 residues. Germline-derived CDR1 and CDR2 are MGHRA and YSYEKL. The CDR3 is CASSQALTGGIYNEQFF. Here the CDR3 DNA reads TGCGCCAGCAGCCAAGCCTTGACAGGGGGCATCTACAATGAGCAGTTCTTC.

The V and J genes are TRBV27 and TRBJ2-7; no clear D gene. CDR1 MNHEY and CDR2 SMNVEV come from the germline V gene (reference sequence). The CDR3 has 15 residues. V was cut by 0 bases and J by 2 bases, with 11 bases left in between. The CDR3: CASSLSRTGPYEQYF. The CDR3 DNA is TGTGCCAGCAGTTTATCCCGGACGGGTCCCTACGAGCAGTACTTC.

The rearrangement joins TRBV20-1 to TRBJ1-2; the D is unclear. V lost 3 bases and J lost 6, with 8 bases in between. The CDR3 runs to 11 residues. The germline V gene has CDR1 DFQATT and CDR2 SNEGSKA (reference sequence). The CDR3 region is CSASLGDGYTF. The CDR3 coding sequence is TGCAGTGCTAGTTTGGGAGATGGCTACACCTTC.

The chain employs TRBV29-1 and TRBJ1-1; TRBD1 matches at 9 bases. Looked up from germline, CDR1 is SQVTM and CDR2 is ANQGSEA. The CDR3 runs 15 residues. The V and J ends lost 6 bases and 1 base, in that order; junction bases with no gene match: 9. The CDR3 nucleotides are TGCAGCGTCCCACACCGGGACAGGGAGAACACTGAAGCTTTCTTT. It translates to CSVPHRDRENTEAFF.

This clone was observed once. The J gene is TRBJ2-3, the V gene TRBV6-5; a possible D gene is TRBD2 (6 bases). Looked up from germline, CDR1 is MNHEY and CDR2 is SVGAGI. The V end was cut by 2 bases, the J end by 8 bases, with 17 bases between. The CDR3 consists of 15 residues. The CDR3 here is CASSYEIGTLGTQYF. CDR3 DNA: TGTGCCAGCAGTTACGAAATAGGGACTCTAGGTACGCAGTATTTT.

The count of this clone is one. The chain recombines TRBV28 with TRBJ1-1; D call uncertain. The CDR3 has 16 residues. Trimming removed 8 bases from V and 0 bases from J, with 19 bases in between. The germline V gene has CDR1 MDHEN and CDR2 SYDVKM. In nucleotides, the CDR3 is TGTGCCAGCCGATCTGCGCCGGGGAGCATGAACACTGAAGCTTTCTTT. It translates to CASRSAPGSMNTEAFF. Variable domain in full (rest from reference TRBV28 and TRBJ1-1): DVKVTQSSRYLVKRTGEKVFLECVQDMDHENMFWYRQDPGLGLRLIYFSYDVKMKEKGDIPEGYSVSREKKERFSLILESASTNQTSMYLCASRSAPGSMNTEAFFGQGTRLTVV.

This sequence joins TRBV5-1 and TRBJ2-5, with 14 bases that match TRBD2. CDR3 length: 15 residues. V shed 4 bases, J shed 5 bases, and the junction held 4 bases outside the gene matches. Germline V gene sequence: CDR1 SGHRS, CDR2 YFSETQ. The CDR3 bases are TGCGCCAGCAGCCCACGGACTAGCGGGGGGGAGACCCAGTACTTC. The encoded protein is CASSPRTSGGETQYF.

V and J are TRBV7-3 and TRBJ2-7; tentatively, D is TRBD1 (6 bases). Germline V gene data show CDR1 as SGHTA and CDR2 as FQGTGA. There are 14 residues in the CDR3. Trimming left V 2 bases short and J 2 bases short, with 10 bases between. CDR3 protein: CASSLAPGAYEQYF. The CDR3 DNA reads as TGTGCCAGCAGCTTAGCTCCAGGGGCCTACGAGCAGTACTTC.

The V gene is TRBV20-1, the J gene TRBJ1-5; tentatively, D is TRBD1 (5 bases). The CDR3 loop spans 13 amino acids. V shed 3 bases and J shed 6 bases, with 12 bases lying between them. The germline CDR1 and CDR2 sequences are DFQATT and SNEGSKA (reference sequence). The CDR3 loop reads CSASSGTLQPQHF. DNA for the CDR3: TGCAGTGCTAGTTCAGGGACTCTTCAGCCCCAGCATTTT.

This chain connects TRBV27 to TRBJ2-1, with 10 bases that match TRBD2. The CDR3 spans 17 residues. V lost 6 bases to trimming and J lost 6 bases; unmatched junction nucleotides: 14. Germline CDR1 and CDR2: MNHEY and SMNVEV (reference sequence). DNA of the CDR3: TGTGCCAGCAGCCCGGTCCTGAGGCTAGCGGGAGTCAATGAGCAGTTCTTC. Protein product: CASSPVLRLAGVNEQFF.